This T cell receptor (beta chain) stems from a study of blood T cell repertoires in COVID-19 (dated by TCRdb to the early 2020s). Describing the broader study: Samples from collaborators originated in the United States, Italy and Spain and spanned both the acute and convalescent phases of COVID-19. The prospective study material was composed of cDNA or gDNA derived from T cells, B-cell-depleted T cells, or PBMCs. Deeply sampled blood TCRbeta repertoires from subjects exposed to, actively infected with, or recovered from COVID-19 were included in the dataset. The repertoires were made available in a free public database intended to serve as a resource for research on the immune response to SARS-CoV-2. Samples were obtained from the ongoing ImmuneRACE study (first 160 participants) and from some 1,300 subjects provided by 6 global collaborators. Nearly every sample came with metadata listing a de-identified subject ID, COVID-19 status, age in years and sex. Where HLA class I and class II types were available, the types were taken from metadata supplied by the sample provider, not from assay-based typing.

One collaborating source in Seattle enrolled patients while the patients were actively infected and followed the patients over time throughout the course of disease. The collaborating institutions used their own protocols to collect whole blood in K2EDTA tubes. For TCRbeta analysis, collaborators shipped samples in one of three forms: frozen whole blood, isolated PBMCs, or DNA extracted from either of those sample types. V is shortened by 0 bases, J by 4 bases, and the region joining them spans 7 bases. In the germline V gene, CDR1 corresponds to SGDLS and CDR2 to YYNGEE. The CDR3 sequence holds 13 residues, the cysteine and phenylalanine included. Solely the CDR3 DNA is kept, with 39 bases framed from the first base. Of note for this clone: Its antigen remains undetermined. No much larger clonotype is one base removed from it; base qualities were not supplied.

General findings and caveats noted by the study authors: The quantity of clinical and demographic metadata differed by source and by participant and was supplied without curation.

The immunoSEQ Assay, a bias-controlled multiplex PCR, was used to amplify TCRbeta CDR3 regions from genomic DNA. For the original study's pipeline: The number of nucleated cells in each sample was estimated by amplification of reference gene primers within the assay. To quantify the absolute abundance of each unique TCRbeta CDR3 rearrangement, sequence reads were collapsed and filtered. For each sample, productive Simpson clonality was calculated by taking the square root of Simpson's diversity index across productive rearrangements. TCRdb took this table from immuneACCESS and kept in-frame rearrangements with V and J called. Such tables lack part of the clones; where checked against another copy, unresolved V genes explain under half of the gap, and the rest is unexplained. From that table come the V and J calls and clone size; the DNA was used to work out D and trimming. The sample table contains some 260,000 clones; only one count was recorded for approximately 88% of them. Clones ranked in the top ten supply 6% to 6.5% of the sample.

The rearranged segments are TRBV9 and TRBJ2-5, with the D gene not clear enough to name. What was sequenced was peripheral blood. The sequence derives from a woman under 40 with COVID-19, enrolled during active disease. This receptor has the CDR3 CASSVGPGETQYF. The nucleotide sequence is given as TGTGCCAGCAGCGTAGGTCCGGGAGAGACCCAGTACTTC.